This is a list of T cell receptor beta chains from one sample in a study of CD8+CD57+ T cells in acquired aplastic anemia. TCRdb redid the calling of the reads with MiXCR, one entry per CDR3 protein. The sample records about 98,000 distinct CDR3 sequences, about 67% being singletons. Sequences were obtained from sorted CD4+, CD8+, or CD8+CD57+ T cells (not recorded which) from PBMCs. The receptors were gathered from a human donor with aplastic anemia. The CDR3 runs from the conserved cysteine through the conserved F or W. D genes are given only for firm matches. Rows may omit the clone size; those that give it use once, few, many or a size class.

D,V,size,J,DNA,CDR3
NA,TRBV15,NA,TRBJ2-2,TGTGCCACCAGCAGAGATAACGTGGGGATCACCGGGGAGCTGTTTTTT,CATSRDNVGITGELFF
TRBD1,TRBV20-1,NA,TRBJ1-5,TGCAGTGCCCTGAAACAGGGGGTAAGCAATCAGCCCCAGCATTTT,CSALKQGVSNQPQHF
NA,TRBV4-1,many,TRBJ2-1,TGCGCCAGCAGCCAAGATGGGAGGTCGAATAATGAGCAGTTCTTC,CASSQDGRSNNEQFF
NA,TRBV9,NA,TRBJ1-1,TGTGCCAGCAGCGTACCCGGGACGGCGAACACTGAAGCTTTCTTT,CASSVPGTANTEAFF
NA,TRBV12-3/TRBV12-4,NA,TRBJ1-3,TGTGCCAGCAGTCCGGACCATGCTGGAAACACCATATATTTT,CASSPDHAGNTIYF
NA,TRBV7-6,NA,TRBJ2-7,TGTGCCAGCAGCTTGGGACACTTGGGCACCTACGAGCAGTACTTC,CASSLGHLGTYEQYF
NA,TRBV29-1,NA,TRBJ2-7,TGCAGCGTTGAAGATTTTCGGTCCCCAAGCTCCTACGAGCAGTACTTC,CSVEDFRSPSSYEQYF
NA,TRBV12-3/TRBV12-4,NA,TRBJ1-1,TGTGCCAGCAGTTTAGATGGGCAGGGGTTGACTGAAGCTTTCTTT,CASSLDGQGLTEAFF
NA,TRBV12-3/TRBV12-4,NA,TRBJ2-7,TGTGCCAGCGGGATCTACATCTACGAGCAGTACTTC,CASGIYIYEQYF
NA,TRBV6-2/TRBV6-3,few,TRBJ1-1,TGTGCCAGCAGCTACTTATTAGGTAATGGAGCAACTGAAGCTTTCTTT,CASSYLLGNGATEAFF
NA,TRBV7-2,once,TRBJ1-1,TGTGCCAGCAGCATCAAATGGGGTGAAGCTTTCTTT,CASSIKWGEAFF
TRBD1,TRBV7-8,NA,TRBJ1-5,TGTGCCAGCAGCTTAATCTGGACAGGGGGTGATCAGCCCCAGCATTTT,CASSLIWTGGDQPQHF
NA,TRBV10-3,few,TRBJ2-7,TGTGCCATCAGTGAGTTCGGGGGGCCTGACGAGCAGTACTTC,CAISEFGGPDEQYF
TRBD1,TRBV3-1,many,TRBJ2-7,TGTGCCAGCAGCCATGGAGGACAGGGTTACGAGCAGTACTTC,CASSHGGQGYEQYF
NA,TRBV20-1,once,TRBJ1-3,TGCAGTGCTAGAGGAGATTCTGGAAACACCATATATTTT,CSARGDSGNTIYF
TRBD2,TRBV7-6,many,TRBJ2-1,TGTGCCAGCAGCTTAGGAGCGGGGGGGCAGGTTGAGCAGTTCTTC,CASSLGAGGQVEQFF
TRBD1,TRBV15,few,TRBJ1-2,TGTGCCACCAGCGGGGGACAGGGCAATGGCTACACCTTC,CATSGGQGNGYTF
TRBD1,TRBV15,NA,TRBJ2-3,TGTGCCACCAGCAGACCTCGGACAGGGGGCACAGATACGCAGTATTTT,CATSRPRTGGTDTQYF
NA,TRBV10-3,NA,TRBJ1-2,TGTGCCATCAGTGAGGAGGGGTCTAACTATGGCTACACCTTC,CAISEEGSNYGYTF
NA,TRBV20-1,NA,TRBJ2-5,TGCAGTGCTAGACCCCTGGGCGGTAAAGAGACCCAGTACTTC,CSARPLGGKETQYF
NA,TRBV7-9,NA,TRBJ1-2,TGTGCCAGCAGCTTAGAATCAGCACATGGCTACACCTTC,CASSLESAHGYTF
NA,TRBV20-1,NA,TRBJ2-3,TGCAGTGCTCCCAGGGGGGCGCCACATACGCAGTATTTT,CSAPRGAPHTQYF
NA,TRBV11-3,NA,TRBJ2-3,TGTGCCACCACTTGGGGCCCTAGCACAGATACGCAGTATTTT,CATTWGPSTDTQYF
NA,TRBV19,medium-sized,TRBJ1-2,TGTGCCAGTAGTCCTGAGCACACTGTGGGGTATGGCTACACCTTC,CASSPEHTVGYGYTF
NA,TRBV9,NA,TRBJ1-6,TGTGCCAGCAGCGTACCCAATTCACCCCTCCACTTT,CASSVPNSPLHF
TRBD2,TRBV12-3/TRBV12-4,NA,TRBJ2-7,TGTGCCAGCAGTGTAGGGGAGGCCGGGACTAGAACTAACCCTTCCTACGAGCAGTACTTC,CASSVGEAGTRTNPSYEQYF
NA,TRBV24-1,once,TRBJ2-3,TGTGCCACCAGTGATATCTTGGATACGCAGTATTTT,CATSDILDTQYF
NA,TRBV7-9,NA,TRBJ2-3,TGTGCCAGCAGCTTAGGGGGCGGCAGGGAGTGGAGCACAGATACGCAGTATTTT,CASSLGGGREWSTDTQYF
TRBD1,TRBV9,NA,TRBJ1-2,TGTGCCAGCAGCGTGGGGGGACAGTCCTTAAACTATGGCTACACCTTC,CASSVGGQSLNYGYTF
TRBD2,TRBV11-2,NA,TRBJ2-7,TGTGCCAGCAGCTTTGGGACGGGGACTATAAACTACGAGCAGTACTTC,CASSFGTGTINYEQYF
NA,TRBV7-2,NA,TRBJ2-7,TGTGCCAGCAGCTTAAAAGACAGTTTCCAGCAGTACTTC,CASSLKDSFQQYF
TRBD2,TRBV11-2,NA,TRBJ2-1,TGTGCCAGCAGCTTATCTAGCGGTGGGCACAATGAGCAGTTCTTC,CASSLSSGGHNEQFF
TRBD1,TRBV7-2,NA,TRBJ1-2,TGTGCCAGCAGCTGGGGACAGGGAGCTGGCTACACCTTC,CASSWGQGAGYTF
NA,TRBV2,medium-sized,TRBJ2-5,TGTGCCAGCAGTGCTCAATTAAATCGTAGAGGAAGTCAAGAGACCCAGTACTTC,CASSAQLNRRGSQETQYF
TRBD2,TRBV2,once,TRBJ2-3,TGTGCCAGCAGTGGGGCTAGCGGGCGGTACACAGATACGCAGTATTTT,CASSGASGRYTDTQYF
TRBD1,TRBV29-1,NA,TRBJ2-5,TGCAGCGTCGTGCCGGGACAGGGTTGGCAGACCCAGTACTTC,CSVVPGQGWQTQYF
TRBD2,TRBV19,NA,TRBJ2-1,TGTGCCAGTAGTATCGGGGGGTCCAACAATGAGCAGTTCTTC,CASSIGGSNNEQFF
TRBD1,TRBV18,many,TRBJ2-7,TGTGCCAGCTCACCACTGGGACAGAACTACGAGCAGTACTTC,CASSPLGQNYEQYF
NA,TRBV20-1,NA,TRBJ2-5,TGCAGTGCTAGAGATCGGGGCAGCCTAGGGGAGACCCAGTACTTC,CSARDRGSLGETQYF
NA,TRBV19,NA,TRBJ2-2,TGTGCCAGTAGTATAGAAGGGCGGATCGGGGAGCTGTTTTTT,CASSIEGRIGELFF
NA,TRBV6-1,many,TRBJ2-2,TGTGCCAGCAGCCAGGACGGCATCACCGGGGAGCTGTTTTTT,CASSQDGITGELFF
TRBD2,TRBV6-1,NA,TRBJ2-2,TGTGCCAGCAGACCAAGCGGGGAAAACACCGGGGAGCTGTTTTTT,CASRPSGENTGELFF
NA,TRBV15,few,TRBJ2-7,TGTGCCACCGGGGCAGGGACCTACGAGCAGTACTTC,CATGAGTYEQYF
TRBD1,TRBV15,NA,TRBJ1-3,TGTGCCACCGCGGACAGGGGGGTCGGAAACACCATATATTTT,CATADRGVGNTIYF
TRBD1,TRBV20-1,NA,TRBJ2-7,TGCAGTGCTAGAGGGGTCACAGGGACAGGGGAGGGGTGTGAGCAGTACTTC,CSARGVTGTGEGCEQYF
TRBD2,TRBV12-3/TRBV12-4,many,TRBJ2-1,TGTGCCAGCATCGGCGGGGGGGCCTTAAATGAGCAGTTCTTC,CASIGGGALNEQFF
NA,TRBV7-2,few,TRBJ2-7,TGTGCCAGCAGCAGACTGGACTACGAGCAGTACTTC,CASSRLDYEQYF
NA,TRBV20-1,once,TRBJ1-2,TGCAGTGCTAGAGTGGGAATGGGTCGGACCTATGGCTACACCTTC,CSARVGMGRTYGYTF
NA,TRBV19,NA,TRBJ2-7,TGTGCCAGTAGCCCTAGGGGGGATTACGAGCAGTACTTC,CASSPRGDYEQYF
NA,TRBV2,NA,TRBJ2-5,TGTGCCAGCATCCCCATTACGGGACCACCCAGGGAGACCCAGTACTTC,CASIPITGPPRETQYF
NA,TRBV12-3/TRBV12-4,NA,TRBJ2-7,TGTGCCAGCAGGCCCGAGGGGTTTAGCTACGAGCAGTACTTC,CASRPEGFSYEQYF
NA,TRBV7-9,NA,TRBJ2-2,TGTGCCAGCAGCTTAGGCGACACCGGGGAGCTGTTTTTT,CASSLGDTGELFF